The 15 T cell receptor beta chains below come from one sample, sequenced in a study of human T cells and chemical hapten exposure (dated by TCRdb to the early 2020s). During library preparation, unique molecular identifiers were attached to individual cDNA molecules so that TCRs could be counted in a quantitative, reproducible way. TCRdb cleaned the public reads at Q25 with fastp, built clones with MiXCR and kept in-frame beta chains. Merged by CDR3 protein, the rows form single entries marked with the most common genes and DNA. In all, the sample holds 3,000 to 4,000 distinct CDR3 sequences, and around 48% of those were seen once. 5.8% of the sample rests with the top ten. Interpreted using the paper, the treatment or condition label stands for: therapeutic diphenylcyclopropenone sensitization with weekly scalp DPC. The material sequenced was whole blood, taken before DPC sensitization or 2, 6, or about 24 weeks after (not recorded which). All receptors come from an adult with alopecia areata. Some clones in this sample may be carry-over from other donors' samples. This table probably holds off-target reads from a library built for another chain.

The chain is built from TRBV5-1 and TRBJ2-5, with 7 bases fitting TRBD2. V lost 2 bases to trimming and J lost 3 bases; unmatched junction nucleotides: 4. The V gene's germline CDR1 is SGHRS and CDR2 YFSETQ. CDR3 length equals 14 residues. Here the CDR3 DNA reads TGCGCCAGCAGCTTTAGCGGGTTAAAAGAGACCCAGTACTTC. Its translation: CASSFSGLKETQYF.

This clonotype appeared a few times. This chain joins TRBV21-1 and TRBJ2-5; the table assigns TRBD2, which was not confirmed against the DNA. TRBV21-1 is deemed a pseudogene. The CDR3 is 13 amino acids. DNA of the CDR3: TGTGCCAGCAGCAAAAACAGAGGGGAGACCCAGTACTTC. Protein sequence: CASSKNRGETQYF.

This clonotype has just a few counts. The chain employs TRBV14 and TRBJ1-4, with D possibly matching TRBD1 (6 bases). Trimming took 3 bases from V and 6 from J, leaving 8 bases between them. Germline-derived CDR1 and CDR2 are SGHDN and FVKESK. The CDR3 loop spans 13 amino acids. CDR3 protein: CASSQGADEKLFF. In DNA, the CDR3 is TGTGCCAGCAGCCAGGGGGCGGATGAAAAACTGTTTTTT. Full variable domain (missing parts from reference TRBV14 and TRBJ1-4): EAGVTQFPSHSVIEKGQTVTLRCDPISGHDNLYWYRRVMGKEIKFLLHFVKESKQDESGMPNNRFLAERTGGTYSTLKVQPAELEDSGVYFCASSQGADEKLFFGSGTQLSVL.

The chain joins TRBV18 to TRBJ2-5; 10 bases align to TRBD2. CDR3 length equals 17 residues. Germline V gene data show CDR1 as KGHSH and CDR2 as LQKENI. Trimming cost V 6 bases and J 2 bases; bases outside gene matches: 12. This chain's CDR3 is CASSRQAATSGQETQYF. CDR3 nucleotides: TGTGCCAGCTCCCGGCAAGCCGCGACTAGCGGGCAAGAGACCCAGTACTTC.

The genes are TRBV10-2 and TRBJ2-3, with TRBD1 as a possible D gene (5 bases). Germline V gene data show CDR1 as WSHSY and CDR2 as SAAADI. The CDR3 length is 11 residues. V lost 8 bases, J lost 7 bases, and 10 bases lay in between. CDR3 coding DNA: TGCGCCAGCGGGGCGGCGAATACGCAGTATTTT. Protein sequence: CASGAANTQYF.

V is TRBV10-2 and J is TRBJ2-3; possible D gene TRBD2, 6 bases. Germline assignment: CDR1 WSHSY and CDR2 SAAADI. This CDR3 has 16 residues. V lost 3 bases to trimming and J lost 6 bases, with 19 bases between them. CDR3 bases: TGCGCCAGCAGTGAACCGGTTAGCGGCCTCCAGGATACGCAGTATTTT. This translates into CASSEPVSGLQDTQYF.

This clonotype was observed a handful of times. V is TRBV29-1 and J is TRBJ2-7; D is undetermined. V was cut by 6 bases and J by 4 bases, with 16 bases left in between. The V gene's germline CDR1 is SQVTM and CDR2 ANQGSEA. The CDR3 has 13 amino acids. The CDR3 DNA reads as TGCAGCGTCGATCTACCTAACGAATACGAGCAGTACTTC. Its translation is CSVDLPNEYEQYF.

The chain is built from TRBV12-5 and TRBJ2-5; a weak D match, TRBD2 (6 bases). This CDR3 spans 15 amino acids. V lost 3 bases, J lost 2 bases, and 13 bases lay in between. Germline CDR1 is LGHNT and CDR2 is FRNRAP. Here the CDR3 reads CASGFLGLRQETQYF. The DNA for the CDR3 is TGTGCTAGTGGTTTCCTAGGACTACGACAAGAGACCCAGTACTTC.

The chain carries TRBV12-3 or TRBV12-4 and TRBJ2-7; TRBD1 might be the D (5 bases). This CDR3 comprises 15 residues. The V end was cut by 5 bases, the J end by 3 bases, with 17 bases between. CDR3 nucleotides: TGTGCCAGCAGTAGACAGTCCCAAGCTTTCTACGAGCAGTACTTC. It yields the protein CASSRQSQAFYEQYF.

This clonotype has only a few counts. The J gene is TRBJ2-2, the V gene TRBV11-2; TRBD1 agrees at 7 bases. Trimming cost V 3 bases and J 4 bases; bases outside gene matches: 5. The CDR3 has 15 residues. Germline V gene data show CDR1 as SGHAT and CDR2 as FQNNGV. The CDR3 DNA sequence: TGTGCCAGCAGCTTCCAGGGGGATGGCACCGGGGAGCTGTTTTTT. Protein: CASSFQGDGTGELFF.

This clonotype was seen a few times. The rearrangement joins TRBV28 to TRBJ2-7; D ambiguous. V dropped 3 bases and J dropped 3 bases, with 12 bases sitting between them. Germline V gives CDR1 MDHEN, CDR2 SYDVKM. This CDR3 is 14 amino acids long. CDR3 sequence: CASSFPGDYYEQYF. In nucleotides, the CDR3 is TGTGCCAGCAGTTTCCCTGGAGATTACTACGAGCAGTACTTC.

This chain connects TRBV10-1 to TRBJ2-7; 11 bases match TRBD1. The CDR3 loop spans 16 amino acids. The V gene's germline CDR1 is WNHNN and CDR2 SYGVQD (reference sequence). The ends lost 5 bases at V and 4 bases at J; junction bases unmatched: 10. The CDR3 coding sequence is TGCGCCAGCAGTCAAAAGGACAGGGGGCTTTCTTACGAGCAGTACTTC. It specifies CASSQKDRGLSYEQYF.

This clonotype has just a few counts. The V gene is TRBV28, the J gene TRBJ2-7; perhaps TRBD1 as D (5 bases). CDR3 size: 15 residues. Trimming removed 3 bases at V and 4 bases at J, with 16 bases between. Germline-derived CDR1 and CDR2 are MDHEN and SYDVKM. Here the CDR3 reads CASSFIRGSSYEQYF. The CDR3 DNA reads TGTGCCAGCAGTTTCATAAGGGGATCATCGTACGAGCAGTACTTC.

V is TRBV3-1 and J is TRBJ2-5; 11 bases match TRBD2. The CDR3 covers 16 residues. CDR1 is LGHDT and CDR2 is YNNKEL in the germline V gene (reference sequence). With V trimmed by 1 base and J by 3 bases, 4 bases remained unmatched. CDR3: CASSQVFSGGEETQYF. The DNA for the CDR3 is TGTGCCAGCAGCCAAGTCTTTAGCGGGGGGGAAGAGACCCAGTACTTC.

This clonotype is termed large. The CDR3 nucleotides are TGTGCCAGCAGTACAAGTCAGGGTGGCGAGCAGTACTTC. Translating gives CASSTSQGGEQYF. The chain has TRBV7-6 and TRBJ2-7; D might be TRBD1 (5 bases). Germline values: CDR1 SGHVS, CDR2 FNYEAQ. The CDR3 totals 13 residues. The V end was cut by 6 bases, the J end by 6 bases, with 15 bases between.